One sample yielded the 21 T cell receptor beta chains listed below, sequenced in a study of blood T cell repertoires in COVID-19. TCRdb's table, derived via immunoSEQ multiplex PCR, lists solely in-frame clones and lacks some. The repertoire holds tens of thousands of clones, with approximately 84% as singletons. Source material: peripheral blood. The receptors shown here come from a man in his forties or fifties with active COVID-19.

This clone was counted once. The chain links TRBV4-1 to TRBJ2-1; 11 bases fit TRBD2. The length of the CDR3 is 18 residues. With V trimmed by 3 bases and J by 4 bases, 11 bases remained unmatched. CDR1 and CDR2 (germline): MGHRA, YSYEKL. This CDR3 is CASSHLPSVAGGYNEQFF. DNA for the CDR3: TGCGCCAGCAGCCATCTTCCTTCGGTAGCGGGGGGGTACAATGAGCAGTTCTTC.

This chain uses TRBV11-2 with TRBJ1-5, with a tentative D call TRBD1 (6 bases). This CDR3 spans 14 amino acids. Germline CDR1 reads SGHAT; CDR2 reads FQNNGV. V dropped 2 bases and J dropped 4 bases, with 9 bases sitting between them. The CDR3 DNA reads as TGTGCCAGCAGCTTATTGGGGGCGAATCAGCCCCAGCATTTT. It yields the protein CASSLLGANQPQHF.

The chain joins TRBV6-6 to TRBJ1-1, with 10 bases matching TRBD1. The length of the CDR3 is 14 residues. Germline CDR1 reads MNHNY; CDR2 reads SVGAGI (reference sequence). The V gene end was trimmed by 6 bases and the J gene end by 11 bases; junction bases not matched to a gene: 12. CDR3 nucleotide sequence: TGTGCCAGCAGCACCGGGACAGGGGCTTTTTGGGCTTTCTTT. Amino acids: CASSTGTGAFWAFF.

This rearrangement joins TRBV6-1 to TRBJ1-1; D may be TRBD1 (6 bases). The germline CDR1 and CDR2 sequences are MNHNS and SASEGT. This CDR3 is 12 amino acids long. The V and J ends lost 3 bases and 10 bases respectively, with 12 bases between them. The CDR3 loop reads CASSDWTARAFF. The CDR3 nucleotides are TGTGCCAGCAGTGATTGGACAGCCAGAGCTTTCTTT.

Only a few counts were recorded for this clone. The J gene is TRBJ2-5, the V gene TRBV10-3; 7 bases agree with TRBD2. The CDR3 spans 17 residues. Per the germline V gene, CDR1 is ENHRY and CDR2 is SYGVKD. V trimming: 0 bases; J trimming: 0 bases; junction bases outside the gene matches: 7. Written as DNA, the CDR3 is TGTGCCATCAGTGAGTCGGTAGCGGGTGCGTACCAAGAGACCCAGTACTTC. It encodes CAISESVAGAYQETQYF.

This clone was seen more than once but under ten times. The CDR3 protein is CASTTLQEGSPLHF. DNA for the CDR3: TGTGCCAGCACCACGCTACAAGAGGGTTCACCCCTCCACTTT. This chain uses TRBV27 with TRBJ1-6; no reliable D call. The CDR3 sequence is 14 residues long. Deletions cut 7 bases from V and 9 bases from J, with 16 bases between. From germline, CDR1 is MNHEY and CDR2 SMNVEV (reference sequence).

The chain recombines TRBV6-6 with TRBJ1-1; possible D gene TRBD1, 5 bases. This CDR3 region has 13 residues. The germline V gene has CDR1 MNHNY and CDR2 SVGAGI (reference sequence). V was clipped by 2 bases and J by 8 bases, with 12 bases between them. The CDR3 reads CASSYGQGKEAFF. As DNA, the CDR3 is TGTGCCAGCAGTTACGGTCAGGGAAAGGAAGCTTTCTTT.

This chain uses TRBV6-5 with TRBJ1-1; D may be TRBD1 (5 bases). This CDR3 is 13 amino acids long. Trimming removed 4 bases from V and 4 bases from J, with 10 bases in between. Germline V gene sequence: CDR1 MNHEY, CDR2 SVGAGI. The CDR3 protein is CASSFGHGTEAFF. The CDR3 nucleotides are TGTGCCAGCAGTTTCGGACACGGCACTGAAGCTTTCTTT.

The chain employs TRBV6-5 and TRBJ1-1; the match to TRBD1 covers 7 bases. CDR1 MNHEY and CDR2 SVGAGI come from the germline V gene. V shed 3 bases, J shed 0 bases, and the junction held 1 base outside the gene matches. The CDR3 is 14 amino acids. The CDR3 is CASSYGTVNTEAFF. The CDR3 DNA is TGTGCCAGCAGTTATGGGACAGTGAACACTGAAGCTTTCTTT.

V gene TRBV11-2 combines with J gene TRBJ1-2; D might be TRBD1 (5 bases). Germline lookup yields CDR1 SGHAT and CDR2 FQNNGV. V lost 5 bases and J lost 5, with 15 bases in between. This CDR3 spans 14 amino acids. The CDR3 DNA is TGTGCCAGCAGCCCGGGGGTCGACAGATATGGCTACACCTTC. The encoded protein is CASSPGVDRYGYTF.

CDR3 coding DNA: TGTGCCATCGCGGGACTCCAGTTCTACGAGCAGTACTTC. It codes for CAIAGLQFYEQYF. The rearrangement joins TRBV2 to TRBJ2-7; the D gene is possibly TRBD2 (6 bases). Between the trimmed V and J ends, which lost 10 bases and 3 bases, there was a span of 16 bases. The CDR3 loop spans 13 amino acids. CDR1 is SNHLY and CDR2 is FYNNEI in the germline V gene.

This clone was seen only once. CDR3 sequence reads: CASSQDQGRVEQYF. The CDR3 bases are TGCGCCAGCAGCCAAGATCAGGGTAGGGTCGAGCAGTACTTC. The chain has TRBV4-1 and TRBJ2-7; the D gene is possibly TRBD1 (5 bases). V was shortened by 0 bases and J by 6 bases, with 12 bases between the two germline ends. This CDR3 comprises 14 residues. CDR1 and CDR2 from the germline V gene are MGHRA and YSYEKL.

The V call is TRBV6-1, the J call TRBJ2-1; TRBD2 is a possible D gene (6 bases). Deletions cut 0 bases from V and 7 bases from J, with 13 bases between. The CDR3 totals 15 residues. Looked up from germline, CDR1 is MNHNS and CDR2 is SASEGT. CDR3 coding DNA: TGTGCCAGCAGTGAAGCGCCTGAGGGAGGTAATGAGCAGTTCTTC. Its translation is CASSEAPEGGNEQFF.

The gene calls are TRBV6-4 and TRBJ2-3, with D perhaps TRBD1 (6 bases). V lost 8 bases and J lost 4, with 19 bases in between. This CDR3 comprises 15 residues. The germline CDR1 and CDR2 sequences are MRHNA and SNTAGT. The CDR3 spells CASSPGQGTSDTQYF. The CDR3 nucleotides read TGTGCCAGCTCCCCGGGGCAGGGGACCTCAGATACGCAGTATTTT.

The CDR3, as DNA: TGCGCCAGCAGCTTAGGACAGCAACAAGAGACCCAGTACTTC. Translating it yields CASSLGQQQETQYF. The V and J genes are TRBV5-1 and TRBJ2-5, with D maybe TRBD1 (6 bases). V lost 2 bases and J 2 bases, leaving 10 bases between the germline ends. CDR3 size: 14 residues. The germline V gene encodes CDR1 SGHRS and CDR2 YFSETQ.

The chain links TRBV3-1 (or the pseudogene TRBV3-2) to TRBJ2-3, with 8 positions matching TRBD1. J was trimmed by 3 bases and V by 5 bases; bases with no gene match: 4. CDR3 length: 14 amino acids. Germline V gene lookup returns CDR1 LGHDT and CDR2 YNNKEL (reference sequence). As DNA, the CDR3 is TGTGCCAGCAGCGAAGGACAGGGTACAGATACGCAGTATTTT. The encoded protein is CASSEGQGTDTQYF.

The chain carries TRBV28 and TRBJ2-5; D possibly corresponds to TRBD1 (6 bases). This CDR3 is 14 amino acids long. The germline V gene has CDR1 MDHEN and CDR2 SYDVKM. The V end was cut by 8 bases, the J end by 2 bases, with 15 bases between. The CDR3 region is CASRPVGAQETQYF. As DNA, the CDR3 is TGTGCCAGCCGTCCAGTGGGGGCGCAAGAGACCCAGTACTTC.

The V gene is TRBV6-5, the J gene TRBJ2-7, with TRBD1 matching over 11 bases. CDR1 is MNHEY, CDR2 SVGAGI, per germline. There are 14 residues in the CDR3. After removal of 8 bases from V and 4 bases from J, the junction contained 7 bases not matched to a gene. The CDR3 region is CASLGQGALYEQYF. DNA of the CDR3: TGTGCCAGCCTAGGACAGGGGGCGCTTTACGAGCAGTACTTC.

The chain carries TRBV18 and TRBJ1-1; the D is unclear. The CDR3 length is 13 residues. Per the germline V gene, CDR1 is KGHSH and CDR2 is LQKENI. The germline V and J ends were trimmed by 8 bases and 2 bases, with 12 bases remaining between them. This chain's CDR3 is CASTENSNTEAFF. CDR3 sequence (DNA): TGTGCCAGCACTGAGAACAGTAACACTGAAGCTTTCTTT.

The CDR3 nucleotides are TGCGCCAGCAGCTCCGATGGACAGAAAAATAATTCACCCCTCCACTTT. The encoded protein is CASSSDGQKNNSPLHF. The chain combines TRBV5-1 with TRBJ1-6; possibly TRBD1 for D (6 bases). The V gene's germline CDR1 is SGHRS and CDR2 YFSETQ. V was cut by 3 bases and J by 5 bases, with 15 bases left in between. The CDR3 length is 16 residues.

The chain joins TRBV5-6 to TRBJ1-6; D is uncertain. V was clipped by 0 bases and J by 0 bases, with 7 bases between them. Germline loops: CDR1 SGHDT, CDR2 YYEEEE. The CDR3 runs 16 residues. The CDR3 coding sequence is TGTGCCAGCAGCTTGGATTTGAGCTCCTATAATTCACCCCTCCACTTT. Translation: CASSLDLSSYNSPLHF.